This TCR beta chain derives from a study of T cells after yellow fever vaccination. This clonotype has a handful of counts. The V end lost 5 bases, the J end lost 2 bases, and 12 bases lay between the germline ends. The CDR3 sequence is 15 residues long. Per the germline V gene, CDR1 is SEHNR and CDR2 is FQNEAQ (reference sequence). TCRdb used MiXCR to reprocess the 5' RACE reads, holding one entry per CDR3 protein. Here the sample spans about 96,000 distinct CDR3 sequences, around 9.8% being singletons. The starting material was CD8+ T cells not binding an NS4B(214-222) dextramer, sorted from PBMCs, obtained more than 14 days after the first yellow fever vaccination. The clonotype comes from a man aged 18 to 29 who received the YFV17D yellow fever vaccine. The rearrangement links TRBV7-9 to TRBJ2-2, with a weak D call TRBD2 (6 bases). The CDR3 DNA follows: TGTGCCAGCAGCCCCCGGGGGACCAACACCGGGGAGCTGTTTTTT. It specifies CASSPRGTNTGELFF.